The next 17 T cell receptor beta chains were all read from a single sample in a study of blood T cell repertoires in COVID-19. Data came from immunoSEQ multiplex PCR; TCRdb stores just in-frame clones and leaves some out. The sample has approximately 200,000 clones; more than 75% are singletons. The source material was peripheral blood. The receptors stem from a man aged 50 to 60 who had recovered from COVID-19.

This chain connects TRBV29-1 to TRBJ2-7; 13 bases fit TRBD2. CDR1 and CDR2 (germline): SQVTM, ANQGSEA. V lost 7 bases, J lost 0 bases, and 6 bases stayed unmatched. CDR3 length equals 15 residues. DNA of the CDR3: TGCAGCGGTTGGGGACTAGCGGGAAGCTCCTACGAGCAGTACTTC. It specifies CSGWGLAGSSYEQYF.

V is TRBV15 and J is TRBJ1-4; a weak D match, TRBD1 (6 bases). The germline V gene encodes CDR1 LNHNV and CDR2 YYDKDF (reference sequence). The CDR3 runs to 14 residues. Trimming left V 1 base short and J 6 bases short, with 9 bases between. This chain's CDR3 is CATSRGQGHEKLFF. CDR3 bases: TGTGCCACCAGCAGAGGGCAGGGGCATGAAAAACTGTTTTTT.

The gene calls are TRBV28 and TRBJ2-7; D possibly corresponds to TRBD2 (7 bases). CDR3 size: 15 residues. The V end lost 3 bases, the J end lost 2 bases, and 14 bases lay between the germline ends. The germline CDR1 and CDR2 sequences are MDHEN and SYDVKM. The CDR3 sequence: CASSFGGANTYEQYF. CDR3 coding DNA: TGTGCCAGCAGTTTTGGGGGGGCTAATACCTACGAGCAGTACTTC.

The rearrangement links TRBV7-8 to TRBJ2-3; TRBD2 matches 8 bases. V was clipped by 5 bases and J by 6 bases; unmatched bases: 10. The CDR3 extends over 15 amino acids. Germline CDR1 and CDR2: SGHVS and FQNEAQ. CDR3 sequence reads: CASSTRAGVGDTQYF. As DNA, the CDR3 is TGTGCCAGCAGCACTCGAGCGGGAGTGGGGGATACGCAGTATTTT.

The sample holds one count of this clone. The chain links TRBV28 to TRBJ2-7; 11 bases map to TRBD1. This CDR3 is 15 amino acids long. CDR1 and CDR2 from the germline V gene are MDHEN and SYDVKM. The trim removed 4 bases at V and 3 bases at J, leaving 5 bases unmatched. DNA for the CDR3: TGTGCCAGCAGTTCCATCGGGACAGGGGGCTACGAGCAGTACTTC. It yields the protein CASSSIGTGGYEQYF.

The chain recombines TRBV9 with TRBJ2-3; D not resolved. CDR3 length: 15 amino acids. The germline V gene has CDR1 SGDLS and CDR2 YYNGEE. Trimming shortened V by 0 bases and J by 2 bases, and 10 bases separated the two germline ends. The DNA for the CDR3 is TGTGCCAGCAGCGTAGGAAGTAGCTCCACAGATACGCAGTATTTT. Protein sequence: CASSVGSSSTDTQYF. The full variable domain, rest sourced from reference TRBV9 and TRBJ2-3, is DSGVTQTPKHLITATGQRVTLRCSPRSGDLSVYWYQQSLDQGLQFLIQYYNGEERAKGNILERFSAQQFPDLHSELNLSSLELGDSALYFCASSVGSSSTDTQYFGPGTRLTVL.

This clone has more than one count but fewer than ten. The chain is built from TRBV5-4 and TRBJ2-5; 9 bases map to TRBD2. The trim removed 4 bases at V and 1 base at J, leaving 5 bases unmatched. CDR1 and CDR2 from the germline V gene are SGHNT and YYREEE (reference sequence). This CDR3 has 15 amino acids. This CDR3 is CASSKMTSGQETQYF. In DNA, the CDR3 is TGTGCCAGCAGCAAAATGACTAGCGGCCAAGAGACCCAGTACTTC.

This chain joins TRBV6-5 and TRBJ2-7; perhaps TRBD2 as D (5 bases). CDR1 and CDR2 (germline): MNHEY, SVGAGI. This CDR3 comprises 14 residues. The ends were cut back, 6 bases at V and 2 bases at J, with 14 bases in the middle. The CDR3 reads CASRGGRPPYEQYF. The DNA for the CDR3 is TGTGCCAGCAGGGGCGGGCGGCCACCCTACGAGCAGTACTTC.

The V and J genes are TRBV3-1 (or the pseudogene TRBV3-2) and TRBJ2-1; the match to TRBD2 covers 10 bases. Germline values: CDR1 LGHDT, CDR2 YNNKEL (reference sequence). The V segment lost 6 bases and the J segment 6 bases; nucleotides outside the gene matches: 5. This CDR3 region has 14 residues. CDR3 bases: TGTGCCAGCAGTCGTTCTAGCGGGAGCAATGAGCAGTTCTTC. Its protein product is CASSRSSGSNEQFF.

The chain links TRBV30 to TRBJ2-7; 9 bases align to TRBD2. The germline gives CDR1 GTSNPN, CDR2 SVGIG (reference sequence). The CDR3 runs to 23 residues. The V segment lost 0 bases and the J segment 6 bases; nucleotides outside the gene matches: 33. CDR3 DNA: TGTGCCTGGAGTGTAGAGGAGTCTCAGCGGGACCCAAAAACCCTAGCGGGGATCAGCGAGCAGTACTTC. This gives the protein CAWSVEESQRDPKTLAGISEQYF.

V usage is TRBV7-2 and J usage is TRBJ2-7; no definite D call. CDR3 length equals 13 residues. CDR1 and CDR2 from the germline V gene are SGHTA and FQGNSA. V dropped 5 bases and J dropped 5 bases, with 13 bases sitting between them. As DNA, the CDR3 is TGTGCCAGCAGCCCAACGGTTACCCACGAGCAGTACTTC. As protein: CASSPTVTHEQYF.

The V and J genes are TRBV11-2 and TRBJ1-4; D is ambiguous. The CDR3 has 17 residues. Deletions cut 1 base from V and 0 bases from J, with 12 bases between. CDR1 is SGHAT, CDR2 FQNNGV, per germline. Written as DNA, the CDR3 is TGTGCCAGCAGCTTAGGCTGGCACGTTGCAACTAATGAAAAACTGTTTTTT. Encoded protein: CASSLGWHVATNEKLFF. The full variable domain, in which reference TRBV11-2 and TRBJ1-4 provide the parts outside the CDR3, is EAGVAQSPRYKIIEKRQSVAFWCNPISGHATLYWYQQILGQGPKLLIQFQNNGVVDDSQLPKDRFSAERLKGVDSTLKIQPAKLEDSAVYLCASSLGWHVATNEKLFFGSGTQLSVL.

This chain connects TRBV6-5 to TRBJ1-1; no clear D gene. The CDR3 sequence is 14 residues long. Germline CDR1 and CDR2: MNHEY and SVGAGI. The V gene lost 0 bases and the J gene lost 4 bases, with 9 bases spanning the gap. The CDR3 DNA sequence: TGTGCCAGCAGTTACTCTTGGCGGGGCACTGAAGCTTTCTTT. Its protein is CASSYSWRGTEAFF.

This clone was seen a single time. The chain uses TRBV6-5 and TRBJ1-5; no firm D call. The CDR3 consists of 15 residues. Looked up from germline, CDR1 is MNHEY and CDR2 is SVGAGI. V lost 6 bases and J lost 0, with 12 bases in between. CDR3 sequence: CASSPPADSNQPQHF. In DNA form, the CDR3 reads TGTGCCAGCAGCCCCCCGGCGGATAGCAATCAGCCCCAGCATTTT.

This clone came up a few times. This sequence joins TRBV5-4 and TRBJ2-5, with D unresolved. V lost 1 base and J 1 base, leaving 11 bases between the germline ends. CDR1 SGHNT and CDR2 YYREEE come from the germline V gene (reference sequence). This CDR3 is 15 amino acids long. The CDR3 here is CASSLIGRIQETQYF. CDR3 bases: TGTGCCAGCAGCTTGATAGGCAGGATCCAAGAGACCCAGTACTTC. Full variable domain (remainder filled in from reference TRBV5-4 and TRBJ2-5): ETGVTQSPTHLIKTRGQQVTLRCSSQSGHNTVSWYQQALGQGPQFIFQYYREEENGRGNFPPRFSGLQFPNYSSELNVNALELDDSALYLCASSLIGRIQETQYFGPGTRLLVL.

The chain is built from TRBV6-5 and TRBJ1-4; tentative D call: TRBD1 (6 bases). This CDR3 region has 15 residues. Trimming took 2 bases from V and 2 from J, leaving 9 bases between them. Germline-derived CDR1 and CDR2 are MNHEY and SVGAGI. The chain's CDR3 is CASSYATGTNEKLFF. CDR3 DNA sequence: TGTGCCAGCAGTTACGCTACAGGGACTAATGAAAAACTGTTTTTT.

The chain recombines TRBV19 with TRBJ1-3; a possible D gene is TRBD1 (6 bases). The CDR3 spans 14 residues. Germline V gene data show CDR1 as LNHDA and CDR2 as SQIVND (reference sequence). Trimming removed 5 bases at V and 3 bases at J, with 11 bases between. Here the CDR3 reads CASSPQGDGNTIYF. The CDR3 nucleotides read TGTGCCAGTAGTCCACAGGGTGATGGAAACACCATATATTTT.